What follows are 24 T cell receptor beta chains derived from one specimen sequenced in a study of blood T cell repertoires in COVID-19. Clones were read by immunoSEQ multiplex PCR, and TCRdb kept only the in-frame ones, dropping some. The sample carries approximately 250,000 clones, around nine tenths recorded once. The specimen was peripheral blood. Receptors were obtained from a man aged 35 to 55 with active or convalescent COVID-19.

The chain employs TRBV5-5 and TRBJ2-7; a possible D gene is TRBD2 (5 bases). The CDR3 loop spans 16 amino acids. The V and J ends lost 4 bases and 5 bases respectively, with 22 bases between them. Germline CDR1 and CDR2: SGHKS and YYEKEE (reference sequence). In DNA form, the CDR3 reads TGTGCCAGCAGCCCCGGGAAACAGACCTACAGCAACGAGCAGTACTTC. Amino acid sequence: CASSPGKQTYSNEQYF.

The genes are TRBV27 and TRBJ2-5; tentative D call: TRBD1 (6 bases). Trimming took off 1 base at V and 2 bases at J, with 8 bases between the two ends. Germline values: CDR1 MNHEY, CDR2 SMNVEV (reference sequence). The CDR3 totals 14 residues. CDR3 sequence reads: CASSLWQGQETQYF. The CDR3 DNA follows: TGTGCCAGCAGTTTATGGCAGGGGCAAGAGACCCAGTACTTC.

The chain carries TRBV25-1 and TRBJ1-4; D gene ambiguous. The CDR3 is made up of 16 amino acids. CDR1 MGHDK and CDR2 SYGVNS come from the germline V gene. Trimming took off 1 base at V and 4 bases at J, with 13 bases between the two ends. The CDR3 DNA is TGTGCCAGCAGTGAATCGCGAGGGCTTGGTAATGAAAAACTGTTTTTT. It translates to CASSESRGLGNEKLFF. The whole variable domain, filled in from reference TRBV25-1 and TRBJ1-4, reads EADIYQTPRYLVIGTGKKITLECSQTMGHDKMYWYQQDPGMELHLIHYSYGVNSTEKGDLSSESTVSRIRTEHFPLTLESARPSHTSQYLCASSESRGLGNEKLFFGSGTQLSVL.

This clone came up a few times. The rearrangement joins TRBV7-8 to TRBJ2-1; 7 bases line up with TRBD2. V lost 4 bases, J lost 9 bases, and 9 bases stayed unmatched. The CDR3 extends over 14 amino acids. The germline V gene encodes CDR1 SGHVS and CDR2 FQNEAQ. DNA of the CDR3: TGTGCCAGCAGCTCATCCGGACTAGATGGTGAGCAGTTCTTC. Encoded protein: CASSSSGLDGEQFF.

V is TRBV7-8 and J is TRBJ1-5, with D possibly TRBD1 on 6 matching bases. Per the germline V gene, CDR1 is SGHVS and CDR2 is FQNEAQ. V lost 5 bases, J lost 1 base, and 12 bases lay in between. The CDR3 extends over 15 amino acids. This CDR3 is CASSRNTGSNQPQHF. In DNA, the CDR3 is TGTGCCAGCAGCCGAAATACAGGGAGCAATCAGCCCCAGCATTTT.

Regarding this clone: This specimen includes other DNA sequences encoding the same CDR3. This sequence joins TRBV5-1 and TRBJ2-5; TRBD2 might be the D (6 bases). Germline V gene sequence: CDR1 SGHRS, CDR2 YFSETQ. CDR3 size: 14 residues. The germline V and J ends were trimmed by 7 bases and 1 base, with 14 bases remaining between them. CDR3 nucleotide sequence: TGCGCCAGCGCGGGGCAGGGATTCCAAGAGACCCAGTACTTC. Amino acids: CASAGQGFQETQYF.

The CDR3 sequence: CASSEGVGDTQYF. For the CDR3, the DNA is TGTGCCAGTAGTGAGGGGGTCGGCGATACGCAGTATTTT. The gene calls are TRBV19 and TRBJ2-3; maybe TRBD1 (6 bases). The CDR3 length is 13 residues. Germline lookup yields CDR1 LNHDA and CDR2 SQIVND (reference sequence). V shed 5 bases and J shed 6 bases, with 12 bases lying between them.

V and J are TRBV5-1 and TRBJ1-1; possibly TRBD1 for D (6 bases). The CDR3 length is 14 residues. V lost 7 bases to trimming and J lost 0 bases, with 13 bases between them. Germline lookup yields CDR1 SGHRS and CDR2 YFSETQ. CDR3 loop: CASQWDNLNTEAFF. The CDR3 region has the DNA TGCGCCAGCCAGTGGGACAACCTGAACACTGAAGCTTTCTTT.

This chain links TRBV2 with TRBJ2-5; a possible D gene is TRBD2 (5 bases). This CDR3 is built from 13 residues. Trimming removed 3 bases from V and 5 bases from J, with 10 bases in between. Germline CDR1 and CDR2: SNHLY and FYNNEI. Here the CDR3 reads CASSESLVETQYF. The DNA for the CDR3 is TGTGCCAGCAGTGAGTCACTAGTGGAGACCCAGTACTTC.

V is TRBV6-5 and J is TRBJ1-2; D ambiguous. CDR1 and CDR2 from the germline V gene are MNHEY and SVGAGI. CDR3 length: 14 amino acids. Trimming took 4 bases from V and 8 from J, leaving 17 bases between them. CDR3 bases: TGTGCCAGCAGTTCCCCACTTAGTTCGCGGGGCTACACCTTC. Encoded protein: CASSSPLSSRGYTF.

The chain has TRBV5-5 and TRBJ2-7; 7 bases align to TRBD1. The CDR3 totals 15 residues. Germline V lookup: CDR1 SGHKS, CDR2 YYEKEE (reference sequence). V dropped 0 bases and J dropped 2; count of bases not matched to a gene: 5. The DNA for the CDR3 is TGTGCCAGCAGCTTGGTGCCCGGGACAGCCTACGAGCAGTACTTC. Translated, it gives CASSLVPGTAYEQYF.

The genes are TRBV5-6 and TRBJ1-2, with 8 bases lining up with TRBD1. Per the germline V gene, CDR1 is SGHDT and CDR2 is YYEEEE. CDR3 length: 15 amino acids. V was clipped by 2 bases and J by 2 bases; unmatched bases: 5. CDR3 protein: CASSFGQGRNYGYTF. The CDR3 bases are TGTGCCAGCAGCTTTGGACAGGGCAGGAACTATGGCTACACCTTC.

This clone was recorded only once. The rearrangement links TRBV24-1 to TRBJ2-2, with a tentative D call TRBD1 (5 bases). V shed 7 bases and J shed 7 bases, with 12 bases lying between them. The CDR3 extends over 13 amino acids. The germline CDR1 and CDR2 sequences are KGHDR and SFDVKD. The CDR3, as DNA: TGTGCCACCAGCCCGACAGTTGTCGGGGAGCTGTTTTTT. Translated, it gives CATSPTVVGELFF.

The chain carries TRBV2 and TRBJ1-6; a possible D gene is TRBD1 (5 bases). Germline loops: CDR1 SNHLY, CDR2 FYNNEI. CDR3 length equals 14 residues. V dropped 1 base and J dropped 5 bases, with 6 bases sitting between them. The CDR3 nucleotides read TGTGCCAGCAGTGAAGAGGGGAATAATTCACCCCTCCACTTT. It yields the protein CASSEEGNNSPLHF.

The rearrangement links TRBV7-9 to TRBJ1-2; 8 bases map to TRBD1. The CDR3 spans 15 residues. Germline V gives CDR1 SEHNR, CDR2 FQNEAQ (reference sequence). V trimming: 6 bases; J trimming: 3 bases; junction bases outside the gene matches: 9. The CDR3 reads CASSPHRGIDYGYTF. The CDR3 DNA reads TGTGCCAGCAGTCCTCACAGGGGGATTGACTATGGCTACACCTTC. The variable domain in full, completed from reference TRBV7-9 and TRBJ1-2, reads DTGVSQNPRHKITKRGQNVTFRCDPISEHNRLYWYRQTLGQGPEFLTYFQNEAQLEKSRLLSDRFSAERPKGSFSTLEIQRTEQGDSAMYLCASSPHRGIDYGYTFGSGTRLTVV.

V and J are TRBV19 and TRBJ2-2, with TRBD2 matching 10 bases. This CDR3 spans 17 amino acids. Unmatched junction bases numbered 9, after V lost 5 bases and J lost 3 bases. Germline V gene data show CDR1 as LNHDA and CDR2 as SQIVND (reference sequence). CDR3 in DNA: TGTGCCAGTAGTCCTGGGACTAGCGCCGATTACACCGGGGAGCTGTTTTTT. Its protein product is CASSPGTSADYTGELFF.

This clone was counted a single time. In nucleotides, the CDR3 is TGTGCCAGCAGCTTCTACGAGGGGAGGGGTCCTGAAGCTTTCTTT. This encodes CASSFYEGRGPEAFF. This chain joins TRBV7-2 and TRBJ1-1, with D possibly matching TRBD1 (5 bases). The CDR3 is 15 residues long. Germline assignment: CDR1 SGHTA and CDR2 FQGNSA. Trimming left V 3 bases short and J 6 bases short, with 17 bases between.

V is TRBV6-6 and J is TRBJ1-4; D remains ambiguous. There are 13 residues in the CDR3. Looked up from germline, CDR1 is MNHNY and CDR2 is SVGAGI (reference sequence). Trimming took 7 bases from V and 0 from J, leaving 6 bases between them. The DNA for the CDR3 is TGTGCCAGCACCGGGACAACTAATGAAAAACTGTTTTTT. Its translation is CASTGTTNEKLFF.

There are a few counts of this clone. The chain has TRBV5-1 and TRBJ1-1; 9 bases align to TRBD1. This CDR3 comprises 14 residues. After removal of 4 bases from V and 1 base from J, the junction contained 2 bases not matched to a gene. Germline CDR1 SGHRS, CDR2 YFSETQ. This CDR3 reads CASSGQGTNTEAFF. The CDR3 DNA reads TGCGCCAGCAGCGGACAGGGGACGAACACTGAAGCTTTCTTT. The variable domain in full, with the rest retrieved from reference TRBV5-1 and TRBJ1-1, is KAGVTQTPRYLIKTRGQQVTLSCSPISGHRSVSWYQQTPGQGLQFLFEYFSETQRNKGNFPGRFSGRQFSNSRSEMNVSTLELGDSALYLCASSGQGTNTEAFFGQGTRLTVV.

This chain joins TRBV6-5 and TRBJ2-2; 10 bases map to TRBD1. This CDR3 has 14 residues. CDR1 is MNHEY and CDR2 is SVGAGI in the germline V gene. J gave up 4 bases and V 7 bases, and 3 bases lay outside the gene matches. The CDR3 DNA reads TGTGCCAGCAACTGGGACAGGGGCACCGGGGAGCTGTTTTTT. The encoded protein is CASNWDRGTGELFF.

The chain carries TRBV10-3 and TRBJ1-3; possible D gene TRBD1, 5 bases. Trimming removed 3 bases at V and 2 bases at J, with 11 bases between. Germline assignment: CDR1 ENHRY and CDR2 SYGVKD. CDR3 length: 15 residues. The CDR3 sequence: CAISDGGSTGNTIYF. CDR3 nucleotide sequence: TGTGCCATCAGTGACGGGGGGAGCACTGGAAACACCATATATTTT.

The chain carries TRBV24-1 and TRBJ2-7; TRBD1 might be the D (6 bases). The length of the CDR3 is 14 residues. Germline values: CDR1 KGHDR, CDR2 SFDVKD. V lost 6 bases and J 4 bases, leaving 15 bases between the germline ends. CDR3 DNA sequence: TGTGCCACCAGTAACAGGGTACCACCGTACGAGCAGTACTTC. Translating it yields CATSNRVPPYEQYF.

This chain joins TRBV12-5 and TRBJ1-1; D call uncertain. The CDR3 length is 14 residues. Between the trimmed V and J ends, which lost 2 bases and 0 bases, there was a span of 7 bases. The germline V gene encodes CDR1 LGHNT and CDR2 FRNRAP. This CDR3 is CASGLRAMNTEAFF. DNA of the CDR3: TGTGCTAGTGGTTTGCGAGCAATGAACACTGAAGCTTTCTTT.

The chain joins TRBV5-5 to TRBJ1-4, with 9 bases aligning to TRBD1. J lost 6 bases, V lost 4 bases, and 7 bases had no gene match. Germline loops: CDR1 SGHKS, CDR2 YYEKEE (reference sequence). The CDR3 extends over 15 amino acids. CDR3 nucleotides: TGTGCCAGCAGCCTAACAGGGGGCCCGTATGAAAAACTGTTTTTT. Encoded protein: CASSLTGGPYEKLFF.